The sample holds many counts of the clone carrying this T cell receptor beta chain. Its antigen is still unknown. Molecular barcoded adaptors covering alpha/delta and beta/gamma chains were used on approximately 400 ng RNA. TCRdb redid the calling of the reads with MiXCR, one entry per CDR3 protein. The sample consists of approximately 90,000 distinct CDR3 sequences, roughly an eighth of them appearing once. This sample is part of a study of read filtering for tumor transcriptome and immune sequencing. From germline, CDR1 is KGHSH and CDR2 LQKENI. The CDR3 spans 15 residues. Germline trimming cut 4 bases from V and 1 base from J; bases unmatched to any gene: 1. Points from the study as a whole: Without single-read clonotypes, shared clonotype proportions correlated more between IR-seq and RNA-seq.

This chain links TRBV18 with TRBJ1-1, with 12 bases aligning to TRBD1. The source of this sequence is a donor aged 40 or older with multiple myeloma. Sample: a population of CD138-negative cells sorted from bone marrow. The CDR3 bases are TGTGCCAGCTCACTGGGACAGGGGGCGAACACTGAAGCTTTCTTT. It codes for CASSLGQGANTEAFF.